One and the same sample provided the 27 T cell receptor beta chains below, sequenced in a study of blood T cell repertoires in COVID-19 (dated by TCRdb to 2020 to 2021). Libraries were made using the immunoSEQ multiplex PCR assay. TCRdb re-hosts the immuneACCESS table, in-frame sequences only. Its copies lack some clones; in the studies checked, an unresolved V gene accounts for under half of them, and the cause for the rest is not known. The sample table records about 210,000 clones; approximately 84% of these occur just once. Roughly 8% of the sample belongs to the ten largest clones. Sequenced: peripheral blood. These receptors came from a woman aged 45-59 years with active or convalescent COVID-19.

The chain recombines TRBV6-5 with TRBJ2-7; 8 bases map to TRBD1. The V gene's germline CDR1 is MNHEY and CDR2 SVGAGI. V dropped 6 bases and J dropped 6; count of bases not matched to a gene: 7. This CDR3 comprises 13 residues. Here the CDR3 reads CASSQGAGTEQYV. CDR3 coding DNA: TGTGCCAGCAGCCAGGGGGCGGGGACCGAGCAGTACGTC.

The gene calls are TRBV4-1 and TRBJ2-3, with TRBD2 identical over 8 bases. This CDR3 has 17 residues. The germline CDR1 and CDR2 sequences are MGHRA and YSYEKL. With V trimmed by 1 base and J by 9 bases, 15 bases remained unmatched. The CDR3 here is CASSQVGSVGLAGTQYF. The DNA of the CDR3 is TGCGCCAGCAGCCAAGTCGGATCAGTCGGACTAGCAGGAACGCAGTATTTT.

CDR3 DNA: TGTGCCACCAGTGACCTTGAGGGCACAGATACGCAGTATTTT. This translates into CATSDLEGTDTQYF. This sequence joins TRBV24-1 and TRBJ2-3; D remains ambiguous. The CDR3 sequence is 14 residues long. Germline V CDR1 and CDR2: KGHDR, SFDVKD. Trimming removed 4 bases at V and 1 base at J, with 8 bases between.

Note on this clone: The sample has other DNA sequences that encode this CDR3 too. The chain recombines TRBV28 with TRBJ2-7; 8 nucleotides agree with TRBD1. Trimming took 5 bases from V and 5 from J; bases not matched to a gene: 8. The CDR3 runs to 14 residues. CDR1 and CDR2 (germline): MDHEN, SYDVKM. CDR3 residues: CASSPGTGGNEQYV. CDR3 in DNA: TGTGCCAGCAGTCCAGGGACAGGAGGGAACGAGCAGTACGTC.

The chain couples TRBV5-1 to TRBJ1-1; TRBD1 is a possible D gene (6 bases). CDR1 is SGHRS, CDR2 YFSETQ, per germline. V lost 4 bases, J lost 0 bases, and 13 bases lay in between. The length of the CDR3 is 15 residues. CDR3 sequence (DNA): TGCGCCAGCAGCGGGTGGGACACCCTGAACACTGAAGCTTTCTTT. Its protein is CASSGWDTLNTEAFF. The entire variable domain, with the rest obtained from reference TRBV5-1 and TRBJ1-1, is as follows: KAGVTQTPRYLIKTRGQQVTLSCSPISGHRSVSWYQQTPGQGLQFLFEYFSETQRNKGNFPGRFSGRQFSNSRSEMNVSTLELGDSALYLCASSGWDTLNTEAFFGQGTRLTVV.

This chain joins TRBV19 and TRBJ2-1; 9 positions agree with TRBD2. The germline CDR1 and CDR2 sequences are LNHDA and SQIVND (reference sequence). V dropped 10 bases and J dropped 4; count of bases not matched to a gene: 14. CDR3 length: 16 amino acids. The CDR3 loop reads CATILQTSGRYNEQFF. CDR3 bases: TGTGCCACCATCCTACAGACTAGCGGAAGATACAATGAGCAGTTCTTC.

This chain links TRBV19 with TRBJ1-5; 8 bases are a match to TRBD1. The germline V gene has CDR1 LNHDA and CDR2 SQIVND (reference sequence). The CDR3 is 15 residues long. V gave up 1 base and J gave up 6 bases; unmatched junction bases: 5. CDR3 sequence reads: CASSIGRGLGQPQHF. CDR3 sequence (DNA): TGTGCCAGTAGTATAGGCAGGGGGCTCGGTCAGCCCCAGCATTTT.

This chain connects TRBV19 to TRBJ2-7, with 9 bases aligning to TRBD1. The length of the CDR3 is 14 residues. V lost 1 base and J lost 6; bases outside the gene matches: 4. Germline CDR1 LNHDA, CDR2 SQIVND (reference sequence). The CDR3 DNA follows: TGTGCCAGTAGTATAGGGGACAGGGTCAGCGAGCAGTACGTC. Residues: CASSIGDRVSEQYV.

As regards this clone: This specimen includes other DNA sequences encoding the same CDR3. V usage is TRBV18 and J usage is TRBJ1-1; no clear D. CDR1 is KGHSH, CDR2 LQKENI, per germline. This CDR3 is built from 13 residues. V was pared by 3 bases and J by 1 base, with 6 bases between. The CDR3 loop is CASSPGANTEAFF. The CDR3 region has the DNA TGTGCCAGCTCACCGGGCGCGAACACTGAAGCTTTCTTT.

This clone was seen once. V gene TRBV28 combines with J gene TRBJ1-1; D perhaps matches TRBD1 (6 bases). This CDR3 has 15 amino acids. Germline V gene lookup returns CDR1 MDHEN and CDR2 SYDVKM. The V gene lost 2 bases and the J gene lost 4 bases, with 14 bases spanning the gap. The CDR3 DNA sequence: TGTGCCAGCAGTTTACGGGGGGCGCAGGGCACTGAAGCTTTCTTT. This encodes CASSLRGAQGTEAFF.

The CDR3 protein is CASSDRGLFYEKLFF. The CDR3 DNA follows: TGTGCCAGCAGTGACAGGGGGCTGTTTTACGAAAAACTGTTTTTT. The rearrangement uses TRBV27 and TRBJ1-4; TRBD1 agrees at 10 bases. The ends lost 5 bases at V and 8 bases at J; junction bases unmatched: 8. The CDR3 extends over 15 amino acids. Looked up from germline, CDR1 is MNHEY and CDR2 is SMNVEV (reference sequence).

V usage is TRBV28 and J usage is TRBJ1-1, with D possibly TRBD1 on 5 matching bases. The CDR3 is 12 amino acids. In germline, CDR1 is MDHEN, CDR2 SYDVKM. Trimming shortened V by 6 bases and J by 3 bases, and 8 bases separated the two germline ends. In DNA, the CDR3 is TGTGCCAGCAGGACGACAGACACTGAAGCTTTCTTT. Its translation is CASRTTDTEAFF.

The V gene is TRBV2, the J gene TRBJ2-2; possible D gene TRBD1, 5 bases. CDR3 length: 15 amino acids. The germline CDR1 and CDR2 sequences are SNHLY and FYNNEI. V was trimmed by 2 bases and J by 9 bases, leaving 16 bases between them. The CDR3 is CASSEITRVPRELFF. In DNA, the CDR3 is TGTGCCAGCAGTGAAATCACCAGGGTACCCCGGGAGCTGTTTTTT.

The chain has TRBV27 and TRBJ2-5, with TRBD1 matching over 8 bases. After removal of 6 bases from V and 4 bases from J, the junction contained 7 bases not matched to a gene. Per germline, CDR1 MNHEY and CDR2 SMNVEV (reference sequence). The CDR3 runs to 14 residues. The CDR3 spells CASRPPTGVETQYF. CDR3 DNA: TGTGCCAGCAGGCCCCCGACAGGGGTAGAGACCCAGTACTTC.

The chain combines TRBV27 with TRBJ2-7, with 10 positions matching TRBD1. Germline lookup yields CDR1 MNHEY and CDR2 SMNVEV (reference sequence). The V gene end was trimmed by 5 bases and the J gene end by 6 bases; junction bases not matched to a gene: 4. This CDR3 spans 13 amino acids. The CDR3 is CASSLDRGAEQYF. CDR3 DNA sequence: TGTGCCAGCAGTCTGGACAGGGGGGCCGAGCAGTACTTC.

The V call is TRBV6-5, the J call TRBJ1-2, with TRBD1 matching 10 bases. The CDR3 is 14 residues long. Germline V gene lookup returns CDR1 MNHEY and CDR2 SVGAGI. The V segment lost 6 bases and the J segment 5 bases; nucleotides outside the gene matches: 6. CDR3 sequence reads: CASRERQGAYGYTF. CDR3 coding DNA: TGTGCCAGCAGAGAGCGACAGGGGGCATATGGCTACACCTTC.

There are many counts of this clone. CDR3 nucleotide sequence: TGTGCCAGCAGTTACTCGGGCATAGTAGCTTTCTTT. Residues: CASSYSGIVAFF. This chain links TRBV6-5 with TRBJ1-1; D is unresolved. V shed 0 bases and J shed 10 bases, with 9 bases lying between them. The CDR3 contains 12 residues. Germline V gives CDR1 MNHEY, CDR2 SVGAGI.

This clone is a singleton in its sample. The chain links TRBV2 to TRBJ1-2; TRBD1 is a possible D gene (6 bases). CDR3 length: 18 residues. Germline V CDR1 and CDR2: SNHLY, FYNNEI. V was shortened by 4 bases and J by 2 bases, with 23 bases between the two germline ends. The CDR3 spells CASSALPGTSNPNYGYTF. CDR3 sequence (DNA): TGTGCCAGCAGTGCTCTTCCCGGGACATCAAACCCCAACTATGGCTACACCTTC.

This CDR3 reads CASSSGGGADTGELFF. The CDR3 DNA sequence: TGTGCCAGCAGCTCCGGCGGAGGAGCGGACACCGGGGAGCTGTTTTTT. The chain uses TRBV11-3 and TRBJ2-2, with D tentatively TRBD2 (5 bases). The CDR3 covers 16 residues. The germline CDR1 and CDR2 sequences are SGHNT and YENEEA. V lost 4 bases, J lost 3 bases, and 15 bases lay in between.

The V gene is TRBV6-5, the J gene TRBJ1-6; D uncertain. Trimming removed 4 bases at V and 4 bases at J, with 14 bases between. Germline CDR1 reads MNHEY; CDR2 reads SVGAGI. The CDR3 runs 16 residues. CDR3: CASSFPVADYNSPLHF. The CDR3 DNA reads TGTGCCAGCAGTTTTCCTGTGGCGGATTATAATTCACCCCTCCACTTT.

V usage is TRBV6-1 and J usage is TRBJ1-5; the match to TRBD1 covers 10 bases. J gave up 5 bases and V 3 bases, and 13 bases lay outside the gene matches. The CDR3 runs to 18 residues. Germline V CDR1 and CDR2: MNHNS, SASEGT. The CDR3 protein is CASSDGTGARDHHQPQHF. CDR3 nucleotide sequence: TGTGCCAGCAGTGATGGGACAGGGGCGCGGGATCATCATCAGCCCCAGCATTTT.

V is TRBV12-3 or TRBV12-4 and J is TRBJ1-4; 9 positions agree with TRBD1. The CDR3 consists of 12 residues. V trimming: 5 bases; J trimming: 12 bases; junction bases outside the gene matches: 4. CDR3 protein: CASSLDRGELFF. CDR3 in DNA: TGTGCCAGCAGTCTAGACAGGGGGGAACTGTTTTTT.

This chain connects TRBV28 to TRBJ1-1, with D perhaps TRBD1 (5 bases). The V gene's germline CDR1 is MDHEN and CDR2 SYDVKM. The CDR3 is made up of 14 amino acids. V was trimmed by 6 bases and J by 4 bases, leaving 15 bases between them. This CDR3 is CASRTSEGLTEAFF. The CDR3 nucleotides read TGTGCCAGCAGAACGTCGGAGGGGCTCACTGAAGCTTTCTTT.

This clone came up once. The chain joins TRBV11-1 to TRBJ1-2, with TRBD1 matching over 9 bases. This CDR3 has 15 residues. CDR1 and CDR2 (germline): SGHAT, FQDESV (reference sequence). The V gene end was trimmed by 4 bases and the J gene end by 4 bases; junction bases not matched to a gene: 7. This CDR3 reads CASSSQTGGFYGYTF. The DNA of the CDR3 is TGTGCCAGCAGCTCCCAGACAGGGGGATTCTATGGCTACACCTTC.

J is TRBJ2-7 and V is TRBV5-6, with TRBD1 as a possible D gene (7 bases). Germline loops: CDR1 SGHDT, CDR2 YYEEEE. Trimming removed 2 bases from V and 2 bases from J, with 17 bases in between. The CDR3 contains 16 residues. The CDR3 loop reads CASSFLRQGGTYEQYV. The CDR3 DNA reads as TGTGCCAGCAGCTTTTTGCGGCAGGGGGGAACCTACGAGCAGTACGTC.

The chain combines TRBV2 with TRBJ1-6; the match to TRBD1 covers 9 bases. Germline CDR1 and CDR2: SNHLY and FYNNEI. The CDR3 is 15 amino acids. The J segment lost 7 bases and the V segment lost 3 bases, leaving 4 bases of the junction unmatched. CDR3 nucleotides: TGTGCCAGCAGTGACAGACAGGGGGTGAATTCACCCCTCCACTTT. Translating it yields CASSDRQGVNSPLHF.

This chain uses TRBV5-1 with TRBJ2-1; 8 nucleotides align to TRBD2. With V trimmed by 4 bases and J by 2 bases, 14 bases remained unmatched. Germline-derived CDR1 and CDR2 are SGHRS and YFSETQ. The CDR3 length is 18 residues. CDR3 bases: TGCGCCAGCAGCAGAGTAGCGGGAATCTTAGGGACCTACAATGAGCAGTTCTTC. Protein product: CASSRVAGILGTYNEQFF.